One sample yielded the 10 T cell receptor beta chains listed below, sequenced in a study of blood T cell repertoires in COVID-19. Clones were sequenced by immunoSEQ multiplex PCR, and TCRdb holds only the in-frame ones, with some missing. The sample holds over 250,000 clones, around nine tenths seen once. The sequenced material came from peripheral blood. These receptors came from a woman aged 70-85 years with COVID-19, enrolled during active disease.

This sequence joins TRBV29-1 and TRBJ2-6, with TRBD1 matching over 8 bases. Germline V gives CDR1 SQVTM, CDR2 ANQGSEA. The ends lost 5 bases at V and 1 base at J; junction bases unmatched: 7. The CDR3 totals 16 residues. This CDR3 is CSVPGRGRSGANVLTF. Written as DNA, the CDR3 is TGCAGCGTTCCGGGCAGGGGGCGGTCTGGGGCCAACGTCCTGACTTTC.

This rearrangement joins TRBV2 to TRBJ1-4; unclear D gene. Per germline, CDR1 SNHLY and CDR2 FYNNEI. The ends were cut back, 7 bases at V and 7 bases at J, with 13 bases in the middle. The CDR3 is made up of 13 amino acids. The CDR3 region has the DNA TGTGCCAGCAATTACAAGACATCTGAAAAACTGTTTTTT. It codes for CASNYKTSEKLFF.

The chain is built from TRBV3-1 (or the pseudogene TRBV3-2) and TRBJ2-5; the match to TRBD2 covers 9 bases. This CDR3 is 17 amino acids long. Trimming removed 4 bases from V and 1 base from J; junction bases left unmatched: 10. The V gene's germline CDR1 is LGHDT and CDR2 YNNKEL (reference sequence). CDR3 amino acids: CASSRGYSGGPQETQYF. CDR3 in DNA: TGTGCCAGCAGCCGGGGTTATAGCGGGGGTCCCCAAGAGACCCAGTACTTC.

The gene calls are TRBV5-6 and TRBJ1-1, with 7 nucleotides matching TRBD1. V shed 0 bases, J shed 6 bases, and the junction held 5 bases outside the gene matches. The CDR3 consists of 14 residues. Germline lookup yields CDR1 SGHDT and CDR2 YYEEEE. The CDR3 DNA reads TGTGCCAGCAGCTTGGGACAGGGAAACCCTGAAGCTTTCTTT. Its protein is CASSLGQGNPEAFF.

The J gene is TRBJ2-1, the V gene TRBV3-1 (or the pseudogene TRBV3-2); D ambiguous. This CDR3 has 13 residues. Trimming removed 3 bases at V and 6 bases at J, with 9 bases between. Germline values: CDR1 LGHDT, CDR2 YNNKEL (reference sequence). This CDR3 reads CASSHAVSNEQFF. CDR3 DNA sequence: TGTGCCAGCAGCCACGCCGTCAGCAATGAGCAGTTCTTC.

DNA for the CDR3: TGCAGCGTTGCCCCTCTTAGCGGCTACACCTTC. Protein sequence: CSVAPLSGYTF. The chain joins TRBV29-1 to TRBJ1-2, with D unclear. This CDR3 spans 11 amino acids. Germline assignment: CDR1 SQVTM and CDR2 ANQGSEA. Trimming took off 4 bases at V and 8 bases at J, with 11 bases between the two ends.

V gene TRBV5-4 combines with J gene TRBJ2-2, with 8 bases identical to TRBD2. Trimming cost V 2 bases and J 6 bases; bases outside gene matches: 6. The CDR3 runs 15 residues. The V gene's germline CDR1 is SGHNT and CDR2 YYREEE (reference sequence). CDR3 loop: CASSFGRGAPGELFF. The CDR3 region has the DNA TGTGCCAGCAGCTTTGGGCGGGGGGCCCCCGGGGAGCTGTTTTTT.

This sequence joins TRBV3-1 (or the pseudogene TRBV3-2) and TRBJ1-1; D call uncertain. Trimming took 1 base from V and 8 from J, leaving 5 bases between them. The CDR3 is made up of 11 amino acids. Germline CDR1 and CDR2: LGHDT and YNNKEL (reference sequence). The CDR3 region has the DNA TGTGCCAGCAGCCAAGGGCGGGAAGCTTTCTTT. It specifies CASSQGREAFF.

The rearrangement links TRBV23-1 to TRBJ2-1; possibly TRBD1 for D (5 bases). TRBV23-1 is marked as an open reading frame, function uncertain. CDR3 length equals 20 residues. Trimming pared 7 bases from V and 0 bases from J, leaving 28 bases between. CDR3 sequence (DNA): TGCGCCAGCAAGCCCCTTGAATTTGGAACAGGCCGTTACTCCTACAATGAGCAGTTCTTC. Translation gives CASKPLEFGTGRYSYNEQFF.

This clone was found once. The chain links TRBV3-1 (or the pseudogene TRBV3-2) to TRBJ2-2; maybe TRBD2 (6 bases). Germline CDR1 and CDR2: LGHDT and YNNKEL (reference sequence). Deletions cut 1 base from V and 7 bases from J, with 13 bases between. The CDR3 has 15 residues. The chain's CDR3 is CASSQGSWGVGELFF. DNA for the CDR3: TGTGCCAGCAGCCAAGGGTCCTGGGGGGTCGGGGAGCTGTTTTTT.